A single sample is the source of the 20 T cell receptor beta chains below, sequenced in a study of spatial heterogeneity in lung cancer. Findings and caveats of the study: Expanded intratumoral alpha and beta TCR counts tracked tumor mutation counts.

Time point here: sample taken at primary tumor resection. From the 5' RACE reads, TCRdb called clonotypes with MiXCR, one entry per CDR3 protein. The sample has over 7,000 distinct CDR3 sequences, roughly 7% seen once. The antigens these receptors bind are not known. Sequences were derived from lung tumor tissue, sampled at surgery. The receptors stem from a male donor with early-stage non-small cell lung cancer.

This clonotype showed up many times. J is TRBJ2-5 and V is TRBV28; D may correspond to TRBD1 or TRBD2 (6 bases each). The germline gives CDR1 MDHEN, CDR2 SYDVKM. V shed 5 bases and J shed 3 bases, with 16 bases lying between them. This CDR3 has 15 amino acids. CDR3 sequence reads: CASSIPGASKETQYF. The DNA of the CDR3 is TGTGCCAGCAGTATCCCGGGGGCGAGTAAAGAGACCCAGTACTTC.

In its sample, this clonotype was seen a few times. The chain has TRBV10-2 and TRBJ2-3, with 7 positions matching TRBD2. In germline, CDR1 is WSHSY, CDR2 SAAADI. This CDR3 comprises 14 residues. Germline trimming cut 5 bases from V and 4 bases from J; bases unmatched to any gene: 6. The CDR3 region has the DNA TGCGCCAGCAGTCTGACGGGGGGAGCAGATACGCAGTATTTT. This sequence encodes CASSLTGGADTQYF.

This clonotype was observed a handful of times. The chain links TRBV20-1 to TRBJ1-5; 8 nucleotides match TRBD1. CDR1 and CDR2 (germline): DFQATT, SNEGSKA (reference sequence). V dropped 6 bases and J dropped 3; count of bases not matched to a gene: 16. CDR3 size: 17 residues. CDR3 DNA: TGCAGTGCCCCCAAAGGGACAGGCGTCTTGGACAATCAGCCCCAGCATTTT. Protein product: CSAPKGTGVLDNQPQHF.

This clonotype occurred many times. The gene calls are TRBV6-6 and TRBJ2-6; maybe TRBD2 (7 bases). The germline CDR1 and CDR2 sequences are MNHNY and SVGAGI (reference sequence). This CDR3 region has 16 residues. V lost 0 bases to trimming and J lost 4 bases, with 10 bases between them. CDR3 coding DNA: TGTGCCAGCAGTTACTCCGGGGGGCTCGGGGCCAACGTCCTGACTTTC. It yields the protein CASSYSGGLGANVLTF.

This clonotype was counted between two and nine times. The chain couples TRBV20-1 to TRBJ2-7; tentatively, D is TRBD1 or TRBD2 (5 bases each). CDR1 and CDR2 (germline): DFQATT, SNEGSKA (reference sequence). The CDR3 loop spans 15 amino acids. V was shortened by 1 base and J by 4 bases, with 17 bases between the two germline ends. The CDR3 region is CSARGDGQRGYEQYF. The CDR3 nucleotides are TGCAGTGCTAGAGGGGACGGGCAAAGGGGATACGAGCAGTACTTC.

In its sample, this clonotype is medium-sized (0.01 to 0.1%). The chain employs TRBV6-2 or TRBV6-3 and TRBJ1-2, with no clear D. Trimming removed 2 bases from V and 5 bases from J, with 21 bases in between. Germline values: CDR1 MNHEY, CDR2 SVGEGT. This CDR3 has 17 amino acids. CDR3 region: CASSYIRTDPLGYGYTF. The DNA for the CDR3 is TGTGCCAGCAGTTACATCCGGACGGACCCGTTGGGGTATGGCTACACCTTC.

In its sample, this clonotype is medium-sized (0.01 to 0.1%). CDR3 residues: CSASELAGAYTQYF. DNA of the CDR3: TGCAGTGCTAGTGAGTTAGCGGGGGCATATACGCAGTATTTT. This sequence joins TRBV20-1 and TRBJ2-3, with 9 bases fitting TRBD2. The V segment lost 3 bases and the J segment 7 bases; nucleotides outside the gene matches: 8. The CDR3 has 14 amino acids. Germline V lookup: CDR1 DFQATT, CDR2 SNEGSKA (reference sequence).

This clonotype was found a few times. The V gene is TRBV19, the J gene TRBJ2-2, with a possible D match to TRBD1 (5 bases). The CDR3 is 14 residues long. The germline gives CDR1 LNHDA, CDR2 SQIVND (reference sequence). The V end was cut by 6 bases, the J end by 5 bases, with 13 bases between. CDR3 coding DNA: TGTGCCAGTAGAAGGGGTTCAAGGACCGGGGAGCTGTTTTTT. It encodes CASRRGSRTGELFF.

In its sample, this clonotype ranks as medium-sized (0.01 to 0.1%). The chain carries TRBV24-1 and TRBJ1-5; no definite D call. Germline V lookup: CDR1 KGHDR, CDR2 SFDVKD. The CDR3 is 14 residues long. Trimming took 5 bases from V and 3 from J, leaving 10 bases between them. The CDR3 loop reads CATSVAQTNQPQHF. In DNA, the CDR3 is TGTGCCACCAGTGTTGCGCAGACCAATCAGCCCCAGCATTTT.

This clonotype was seen many times. The rearrangement links TRBV5-1 to TRBJ1-2; possibly TRBD1 for D (6 bases). Germline assignment: CDR1 SGHRS and CDR2 YFSETQ. The CDR3 is 16 amino acids. V lost 1 base and J 1 base, leaving 14 bases between the germline ends. CDR3 sequence (DNA): TGCGCCAGCAGCTTGCCCCCGGGGGCGATTAACTATGGCTACACCTTC. It codes for CASSLPPGAINYGYTF. The entire variable domain, with the rest obtained from reference TRBV5-1 and TRBJ1-2, is as follows: KAGVTQTPRYLIKTRGQQVTLSCSPISGHRSVSWYQQTPGQGLQFLFEYFSETQRNKGNFPGRFSGRQFSNSRSEMNVSTLELGDSALYLCASSLPPGAINYGYTFGSGTRLTVV.

This clonotype was counted a few times. V usage is TRBV9 and J usage is TRBJ1-1; D is unresolved. Germline CDR1 and CDR2: SGDLS and YYNGEE. The V end was cut by 2 bases, the J end by 1 base, with 9 bases between. The CDR3 runs 14 residues. In nucleotides, the CDR3 is TGTGCCAGCAGCGTGGACGGTAAGAACACTGAAGCTTTCTTT. Translation: CASSVDGKNTEAFF.

This clonotype is medium-sized by share. V usage is TRBV11-2 and J usage is TRBJ1-1; D perhaps matches TRBD1 (5 bases). Germline loops: CDR1 SGHAT, CDR2 FQNNGV. This CDR3 is built from 12 residues. V dropped 4 bases and J dropped 5 bases, with 8 bases sitting between them. The CDR3, as DNA: TGTGCCAGCAGCTACCGGGGGACTGAAGCTTTCTTT. Translated, it gives CASSYRGTEAFF. The full variable domain, in which reference TRBV11-2 and TRBJ1-1 provide the parts outside the CDR3, is EAGVAQSPRYKIIEKRQSVAFWCNPISGHATLYWYQQILGQGPKLLIQFQNNGVVDDSQLPKDRFSAERLKGVDSTLKIQPAKLEDSAVYLCASSYRGTEAFFGQGTRLTVV.

This clonotype was seen a few times. The genes are TRBV3-1 and TRBJ1-1; a weak D match, TRBD1 (5 bases). Deletions cut 0 bases from V and 0 bases from J, with 11 bases between. Germline CDR1 reads LGHDT; CDR2 reads YNNKEL (reference sequence). The CDR3 runs 16 residues. The CDR3 region has the DNA TGTGCCAGCAGCCAAGATTGGGGCAGTATGAACACTGAAGCTTTCTTT. This sequence encodes CASSQDWGSMNTEAFF. Full variable domain (remainder filled in from reference TRBV3-1 and TRBJ1-1): DTAVSQTPKYLVTQMGNDKSIKCEQNLGHDTMYWYKQDSKKFLKIMFSYNNKELIINETVPNRFSPKSPDKAHLNLHINSLELGDSAVYFCASSQDWGSMNTEAFFGQGTRLTVV.

This clonotype was seen many times. The chain joins TRBV5-1 to TRBJ1-1; TRBD1 matches at 9 bases. The J segment lost 6 bases and the V segment lost 8 bases, leaving 11 bases of the junction unmatched. The CDR3 is 14 residues long. CDR1 is SGHRS, CDR2 YFSETQ, per germline. Here the CDR3 reads CASRTGGLSSEAFF. In nucleotides, the CDR3 is TGCGCCAGTAGAACAGGGGGCCTATCATCTGAAGCTTTCTTT.

This clonotype was detected many times. The chain is built from TRBV12-3 or TRBV12-4 and TRBJ2-6; unclear D gene. V lost 6 bases, J lost 0 bases, and 9 bases lay in between. The CDR3 loop spans 15 amino acids. CDR3 residues: CASRYSSSGANVLTF. CDR3 bases: TGTGCCAGCAGATACAGCAGCTCTGGGGCCAACGTCCTGACTTTC.

With regard to this clonotype: This sequence may be a read error, since a much larger clone differs from it by one base. This CDR3 fails to terminate in the conserved phenylalanine or tryptophan, so it likely reflects a read error. V gene TRBV7-6 combines with J gene TRBJ2-3; TRBD2 matches at 7 bases. Unmatched junction bases numbered 7, after V lost 6 bases and J lost 10 bases. This CDR3 region has 12 residues. Germline CDR1 SGHVS, CDR2 FNYEAQ. The CDR3 region has the DNA TGTGCCAGCAGGCTAGGGGAGGGTCCGCAGTATATT. This translates into CASRLGEGPQYI.

This clonotype appeared many times. The chain combines TRBV10-2 with TRBJ1-5; D not resolved. The CDR3 runs to 13 residues. V was pared by 2 bases and J by 7 bases, with 9 bases between. Germline loops: CDR1 WSHSY, CDR2 SAAADI. The CDR3 nucleotides are TGCGCCAGCAGTGAGCAGAGGGAACAGCCCCAGCATTTT. This translates into CASSEQREQPQHF.

This clonotype rates as medium-sized. V is TRBV6-5 and J is TRBJ1-2; weak D call: TRBD1 (5 bases). V was cut by 6 bases and J by 1 base, with 12 bases left in between. The CDR3 extends over 14 amino acids. Germline V CDR1 and CDR2: MNHEY, SVGAGI. CDR3 region: CASRGRGFNYGYTF. CDR3 nucleotide sequence: TGTGCCAGCAGGGGGAGGGGATTTAACTATGGCTACACCTTC.

This clonotype was observed a few times. The V and J genes are TRBV30 and TRBJ1-1; D call uncertain. This CDR3 region has 12 residues. Germline CDR1 is GTSNPN and CDR2 is SVGIG (reference sequence). The germline V and J ends were trimmed by 0 bases and 5 bases, with 7 bases remaining between them. The DNA of the CDR3 is TGTGCCTGGAGTGTACCGGTTACTGAAGCTTTCTTT. Its protein product is CAWSVPVTEAFF.

The table lists this clonotype with many counts. V gene TRBV28 combines with J gene TRBJ2-5; TRBD1 is a possible D gene (5 bases). This CDR3 region has 14 residues. Between the trimmed V and J ends, which lost 1 base and 7 bases, there was a span of 13 bases. Germline V gives CDR1 MDHEN, CDR2 SYDVKM. CDR3 protein: CASSLSRVVVTQYF. DNA of the CDR3: TGTGCCAGCAGTTTATCCAGGGTGGTAGTGACCCAGTACTTC.